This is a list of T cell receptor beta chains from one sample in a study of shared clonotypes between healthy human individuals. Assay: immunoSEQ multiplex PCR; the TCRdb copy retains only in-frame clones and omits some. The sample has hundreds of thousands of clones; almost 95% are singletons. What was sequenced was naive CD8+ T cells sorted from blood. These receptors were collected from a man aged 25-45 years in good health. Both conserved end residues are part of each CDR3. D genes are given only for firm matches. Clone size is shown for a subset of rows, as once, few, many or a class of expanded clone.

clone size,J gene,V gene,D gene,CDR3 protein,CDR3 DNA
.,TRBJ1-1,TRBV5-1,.,CASSLGGNLNTEAFF,TGCGCCAGCAGCTTGGGGGGGAACTTGAACACTGAAGCTTTCTTT
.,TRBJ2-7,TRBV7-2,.,CASSLGPGVIYEQYF,TGTGCCAGCAGCTTAGGTCCGGGGGTGATCTACGAGCAGTACTTC
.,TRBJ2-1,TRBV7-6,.,CASSPSGADYNEQFF,TGTGCCAGCAGCCCCAGCGGAGCTGACTACAATGAGCAGTTCTTC
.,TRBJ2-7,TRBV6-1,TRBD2,CASSDILAYEQYF,TGTGCCAGCAGTGACATACTAGCGTACGAGCAGTACTTC
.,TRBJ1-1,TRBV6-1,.,CASSTNRVWTEAFF,TGTGCCAGCAGTACTAACAGGGTATGGACTGAAGCTTTCTTT
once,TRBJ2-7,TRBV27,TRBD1,CASSNAGQGALEQYF,TGTGCCAGCAGTAACGCGGGACAGGGGGCGCTTGAGCAGTACTTC
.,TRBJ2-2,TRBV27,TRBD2,CASSYGTSGSIRAGELFF,TGTGCCAGCAGTTACGGGACTAGCGGGAGTATTCGGGCCGGGGAGCTGTTTTTT
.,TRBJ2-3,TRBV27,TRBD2,CASSIAGGPRDTQYF,TGTGCCAGCAGTATAGCGGGAGGGCCGCGAGATACGCAGTATTTT
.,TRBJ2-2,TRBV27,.,CASSWVGSEELFF,TGTGCCAGCAGTTGGGTAGGGTCCGAGGAGCTGTTTTTT
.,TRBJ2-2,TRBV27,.,CASSPPGLALNTGELFF,TGTGCCAGCAGTCCGCCGGGCCTAGCCCTAAACACCGGGGAGCTGTTTTTT
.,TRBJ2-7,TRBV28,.,CASRTGPLNYEQYF,TGTGCCAGCAGGACAGGCCCCCTAAACTACGAGCAGTACTTC
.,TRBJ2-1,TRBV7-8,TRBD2,CASSLAGLAKFF,TGTGCCAGCAGCTTAGCCGGACTAGCGAAGTTCTTC
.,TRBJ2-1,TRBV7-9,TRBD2,CASSSKAGTSGNEQFF,TGTGCCAGCAGCTCAAAAGCCGGGACTAGTGGCAATGAGCAGTTCTTC
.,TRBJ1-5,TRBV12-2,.,CASRLGFVNQPQHF,TGTGCAAGTCGCTTAGGGTTCGTCAATCAGCCCCAGCATTTT
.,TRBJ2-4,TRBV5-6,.,CASSRTENIQYF,TGTGCCAGCAGCAGGACAGAGAACATTCAGTACTTC
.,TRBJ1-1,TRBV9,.,CASSIGGTEAFF,TGTGCCAGCAGCATAGGGGGCACTGAAGCTTTCTTT
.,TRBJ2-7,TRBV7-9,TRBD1,CASSFTGTVYEQYF,TGTGCCAGCAGCTTTACCGGGACAGTCTACGAGCAGTACTTC
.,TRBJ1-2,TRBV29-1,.,CSVERTVDGYTF,TGCAGCGTTGAGCGGACAGTAGACGGCTACACCTTC
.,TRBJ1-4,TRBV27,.,CASSFAGSTNEKLFF,TGTGCCAGCAGTTTTGCCGGCTCAACTAATGAAAAACTGTTTTTT
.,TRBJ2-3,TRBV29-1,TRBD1,CSAAGTGTSTDTQYF,TGCAGCGCCGCCGGGACAGGGACCAGCACAGATACGCAGTATTTT
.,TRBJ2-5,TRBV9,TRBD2,CASSVGSGGPVRETQYF,TGTGCCAGCAGCGTAGGGTCGGGAGGGCCGGTTCGGGAGACCCAGTACTTC
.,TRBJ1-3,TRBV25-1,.,CASSDTTRDSGNTIYF,TGTGCCAGCAGTGACACGACCCGGGACTCTGGAAACACCATATATTTT
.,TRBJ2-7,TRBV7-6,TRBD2,CASSAVAGVFYEQYF,TGTGCCAGCAGCGCCGTGGCGGGAGTGTTCTACGAGCAGTACTTC
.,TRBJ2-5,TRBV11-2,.,CASSLEVPGRETQYF,TGTGCCAGCAGCTTAGAGGTTCCGGGGAGAGAGACCCAGTACTTC
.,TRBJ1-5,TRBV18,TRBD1,CASSLTTGSDNQPQHF,TGTGCCAGCTCATTAACGACAGGGAGCGACAATCAGCCCCAGCATTTT
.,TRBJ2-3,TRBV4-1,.,CASSQGGETDTQYF,TGCGCCAGCAGCCAAGGAGGGGAGACAGATACGCAGTATTTT
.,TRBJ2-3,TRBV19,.,CASRAIETDTQYF,TGTGCCAGTAGGGCAATTGAGACAGATACGCAGTATTTT
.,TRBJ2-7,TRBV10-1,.,CASSEWGAEQYF,TGCGCCAGCAGTGAGTGGGGGGCCGAGCAGTACTTC
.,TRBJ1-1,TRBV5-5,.,CASSLTGFTEAFF,TGTGCCAGCAGCTTGACAGGGTTCACTGAAGCTTTCTTT
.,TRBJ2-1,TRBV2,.,CASSAALKHNEQFF,TGTGCCAGCAGTGCCGCGTTGAAGCACAATGAGCAGTTCTTC
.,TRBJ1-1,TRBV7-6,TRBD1,CASSPTLAGGAGTEAFF,TGTGCCAGCAGCCCTACCCTAGCAGGGGGCGCGGGCACTGAAGCTTTCTTT
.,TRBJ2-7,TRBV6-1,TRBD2,CASTTSGRADEQYF,TGTGCCAGCACGACTAGCGGGAGGGCCGACGAGCAGTACTTC
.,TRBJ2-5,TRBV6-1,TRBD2,CASSEYAGGRAEETQYF,TGTGCCAGCAGCGAATACGCGGGGGGGAGGGCGGAAGAGACCCAGTACTTC
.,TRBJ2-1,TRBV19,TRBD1,CASSPTGGGASYNEQFF,TGTGCCAGTAGCCCTACAGGGGGCGGAGCCTCCTACAATGAGCAGTTCTTC
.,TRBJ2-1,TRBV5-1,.,CASSTLRDITTDEQFF,TGCGCCAGCAGCACCCTCCGGGACATAACGACGGATGAGCAGTTCTTC
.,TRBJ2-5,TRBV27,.,CASSYTGYKETQYF,TGTGCCAGCAGTTACACAGGGTACAAAGAGACCCAGTACTTC
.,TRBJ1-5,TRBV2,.,CASSLRGDSNQPQHF,TGTGCCAGCAGCCTTCGGGGGGATAGCAATCAGCCCCAGCATTTT
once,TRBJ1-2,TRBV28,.,CASATAHFYGYTF,TGTGCCAGCGCGACAGCACACTTCTATGGCTACACCTTC
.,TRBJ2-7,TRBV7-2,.,CASSLARGREQYF,TGTGCCAGCAGCTTGGCTAGGGGTCGCGAGCAGTACTTC
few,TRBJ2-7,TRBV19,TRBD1,CASSITGQETYYEQYF,TGTGCCAGTAGTATAACTGGACAGGAGACATACTACGAGCAGTACTTC
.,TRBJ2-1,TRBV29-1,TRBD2,CSVTGLAGRGSYNEQFF,TGCAGCGTTACCGGACTAGCGGGTAGAGGCTCCTACAATGAGCAGTTCTTC
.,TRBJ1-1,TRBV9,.,CASSPSDTEAFF,TGTGCCAGCAGCCCCTCGGACACTGAAGCTTTCTTT
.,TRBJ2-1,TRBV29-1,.,CSVELRYNEQFF,TGCAGCGTTGAATTACGGTACAATGAGCAGTTCTTC
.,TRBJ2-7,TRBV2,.,CAILGGGSSYEQYF,TGTGCCATACTTGGGGGCGGGAGCTCCTACGAGCAGTACTTC
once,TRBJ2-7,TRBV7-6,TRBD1,CASSPDRVSYEQYF,TGTGCCAGCAGCCCCGACAGGGTCTCCTACGAGCAGTACTTC
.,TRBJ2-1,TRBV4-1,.,CASSHRDGNEQFF,TGCGCCAGCAGCCACAGGGACGGGAATGAGCAGTTCTTC
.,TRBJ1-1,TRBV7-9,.,CASSKQGRAEAFF,TGTGCCAGCAGTAAACAGGGAAGGGCTGAAGCTTTCTTT
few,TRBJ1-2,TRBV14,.,CASSQWTENYGYTF,TGTGCCAGCAGCCAGTGGACAGAGAACTATGGCTACACCTTC
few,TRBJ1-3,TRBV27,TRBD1,CASSFDRGGGNTIYF,TGTGCCAGCAGTTTTGACAGGGGAGGTGGAAACACCATATATTTT
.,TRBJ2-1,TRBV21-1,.,CASSKEQRNYNEQFF,TGTGCCAGCAGCAAAGAGCAGAGAAATTACAATGAGCAGTTCTTC
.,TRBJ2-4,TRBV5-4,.,CASSLGNFGNGRVTNIQYF,.
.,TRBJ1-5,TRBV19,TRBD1,CASSGTGGRQPQHF,TGTGCCAGTAGCGGGACAGGGGGCAGGCAGCCCCAGCATTTT
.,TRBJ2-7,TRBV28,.,CASSPGYEQYF,TGTGCCAGCAGTCCCGGTTACGAGCAGTACTTC
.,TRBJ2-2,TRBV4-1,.,CASSQNTGELFF,TGCGCCAGCAGCCAAAACACCGGGGAGCTGTTTTTT
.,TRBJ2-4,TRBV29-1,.,CSVVEAVAKNIQYF,TGCAGCGTTGTTGAAGCGGTAGCCAAAAACATTCAGTACTTC
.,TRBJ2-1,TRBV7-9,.,CASSPPLRGESIEQFF,TGTGCCAGCAGCCCCCCCCTCCGAGGCGAGTCGATTGAGCAGTTCTTC
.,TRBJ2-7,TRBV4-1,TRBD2,CASSQDVGTSGSYEQYF,TGCGCCAGCAGCCAAGATGTCGGGACTAGCGGCTCCTACGAGCAGTACTTC
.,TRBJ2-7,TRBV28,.,CASSFGGGYEQYF,TGTGCCAGCAGTTTTGGTGGGGGTTACGAGCAGTACTTC